The next 15 T cell receptor beta chains were all read from a single sample in a study of T-cell reconstitution after alpha-beta-depleted transplantation in children. Construction of the TCRbeta library involved unique molecular identifiers. TCRdb re-derived calls from the PCR reads in MiXCR, one entry per CDR3 protein. The data show a few hundred thousand distinct CDR3 sequences, approximately 42% seen once. Source: PBMCs, taken before TCRalphabeta/CD19-depleted stem cell transplant. The receptors were sampled from a girl aged 2-9 years with aplastic anemia, due to receive a stem cell transplant.

V is TRBV7-9 and J is TRBJ2-5; 8 positions agree with TRBD2. J lost 5 bases, V lost 6 bases, and 8 bases had no gene match. Germline CDR1 is SEHNR and CDR2 is FQNEAQ (reference sequence). CDR3 length equals 14 residues. The CDR3 region has the DNA TGTGCCAGCAGAAGCGGGAGTCTCCGGGAGACCCAGTACTTC. Residues: CASRSGSLRETQYF.

The V and J genes are TRBV6-5 and TRBJ2-1; 7 bases match TRBD2. V trimming: 2 bases; J trimming: 6 bases; junction bases outside the gene matches: 7. CDR3 size: 15 residues. Germline V gives CDR1 MNHEY, CDR2 SVGAGI. CDR3 amino acids: CASSYPGTKPNEQFF. In DNA form, the CDR3 reads TGTGCCAGCAGTTACCCCGGGACTAAACCCAATGAGCAGTTCTTC.

CDR3 sequence reads: CSARVPGGRSDTQYF. CDR3 in DNA: TGCAGTGCTAGAGTTCCCGGCGGGAGGTCAGATACGCAGTATTTT. The gene calls are TRBV20-1 and TRBJ2-3; 8 positions match TRBD2. The junction had 7 bases not matched to a gene; V was cut back by 1 base and J by 4 bases. Germline CDR1 DFQATT, CDR2 SNEGSKA (reference sequence). The CDR3 length is 15 residues.

The chain employs TRBV6-1 and TRBJ1-1; 11 nucleotides match TRBD1. The CDR3 extends over 15 amino acids. CDR1 and CDR2 (germline): MNHNS, SASEGT. Losses at the gene ends were 6 bases for V and 2 bases for J; bases not matched to a gene: 5. CDR3 sequence reads: CASRGQGVGNTEAFF. CDR3 nucleotide sequence: TGTGCCAGCAGGGGACAGGGGGTTGGAAACACTGAAGCTTTCTTT.

The V and J genes are TRBV20-1 and TRBJ2-5; 8 bases align to TRBD2. J gave up 3 bases and V 0 bases, and 12 bases lay outside the gene matches. The CDR3 runs 17 residues. Germline CDR1 DFQATT, CDR2 SNEGSKA (reference sequence). The CDR3 loop reads CSAREGGGQRGKETQYF. CDR3 nucleotides: TGCAGTGCTAGAGAGGGGGGTGGGCAGCGGGGGAAAGAGACCCAGTACTTC.

The sample holds many counts of this clonotype. The V and J genes are TRBV9 and TRBJ2-6; D is tentatively TRBD1 or TRBD2 (5 bases each). The CDR3 is made up of 16 amino acids. Germline lookup yields CDR1 SGDLS and CDR2 YYNGEE. The V gene lost 0 bases and the J gene lost 4 bases, with 11 bases spanning the gap. DNA for the CDR3: TGTGCCAGCAGCGTAGGATTGGGGGTAGGGGCCAACGTCCTGACTTTC. This gives the protein CASSVGLGVGANVLTF.

This clonotype was seen many times. The chain carries TRBV20-1 and TRBJ2-2, with 9 bases that match TRBD1. Germline V gives CDR1 DFQATT, CDR2 SNEGSKA (reference sequence). The V and J ends lost 3 bases and 6 bases, in that order; junction bases with no gene match: 11. This CDR3 has 16 amino acids. The CDR3 nucleotides are TGCAGTGCTAGTAACGCCGGACAGGGGAATTCCGGGGAGCTGTTTTTT. It specifies CSASNAGQGNSGELFF.

V and J are TRBV28 and TRBJ1-1; a possible D gene is TRBD1 (5 bases). The CDR3 length is 15 residues. The germline V gene has CDR1 MDHEN and CDR2 SYDVKM. V shed 5 bases and J shed 1 base, with 14 bases lying between them. CDR3: CASSTPGRWNTEAFF. DNA for the CDR3: TGTGCCAGCAGTACCCCGGGACGGTGGAACACTGAAGCTTTCTTT. The entire variable domain, with the rest obtained from reference TRBV28 and TRBJ1-1, is as follows: DVKVTQSSRYLVKRTGEKVFLECVQDMDHENMFWYRQDPGLGLRLIYFSYDVKMKEKGDIPEGYSVSREKKERFSLILESASTNQTSMYLCASSTPGRWNTEAFFGQGTRLTVV.

V is TRBV28 and J is TRBJ2-7; no firm D call. Germline V gene lookup returns CDR1 MDHEN and CDR2 SYDVKM. The CDR3 has 17 residues. V was pared by 0 bases and J by 7 bases, with 22 bases between. CDR3 residues: CASSLWPEAAHLSEQYF. The CDR3 coding sequence is TGTGCCAGCAGTTTATGGCCTGAGGCGGCACATCTGTCGGAGCAGTACTTC.

This clonotype showed up just a few times. This sequence joins TRBV12-3 or TRBV12-4 and TRBJ1-2; 7 bases fit TRBD1. After removal of 2 bases from V and 8 bases from J, the junction contained 8 bases not matched to a gene. This CDR3 spans 14 amino acids. The CDR3 region has the DNA TGTGCCAGCAGTTTACAACAGGGGTCGGGGGGCTACACCTTC. As protein: CASSLQQGSGGYTF.

The chain has TRBV5-5 and TRBJ2-3; TRBD1 agrees at 9 bases. V dropped 4 bases and J dropped 7; count of bases not matched to a gene: 7. CDR3 length: 14 amino acids. Per germline, CDR1 SGHKS and CDR2 YYEKEE (reference sequence). In DNA, the CDR3 is TGTGCCAGCAGCAACACAGGGGGCGAAAATACGCAGTATTTT. Its protein is CASSNTGGENTQYF.

This rearrangement joins TRBV12-3 or TRBV12-4 to TRBJ1-6; TRBD1 aligns across 8 bases. The length of the CDR3 is 14 residues. After removal of 5 bases from V and 4 bases from J, the junction contained 1 base not matched to a gene. CDR3 coding DNA: TGTGCCAGCAGTCGACAGGGGTATAATTCACCCCTCCACTTT. Protein sequence: CASSRQGYNSPLHF.

The chain recombines TRBV20-1 with TRBJ2-3; 8 nucleotides align to TRBD2. The junction had 4 bases not matched to a gene; V was cut back by 3 bases and J by 5 bases. The CDR3 loop spans 13 amino acids. Germline CDR1 reads DFQATT; CDR2 reads SNEGSKA (reference sequence). CDR3 sequence (DNA): TGCAGTGCTAGTATGGCGGGGGGAGATACGCAGTATTTT. Translation gives CSASMAGGDTQYF.

The rearrangement links TRBV27 to TRBJ2-7, with 10 bases lining up with TRBD2. V lost 6 bases to trimming and J lost 0 bases; unmatched junction nucleotides: 5. Per the germline V gene, CDR1 is MNHEY and CDR2 is SMNVEV (reference sequence). The CDR3 extends over 15 amino acids. The CDR3 reads CASRSRTSGSYEQYF. CDR3 DNA: TGTGCCAGCAGATCAAGGACTAGCGGCTCCTACGAGCAGTACTTC.

This clonotype was detected ten times or more. The genes are TRBV15 and TRBJ1-1; D gene ambiguous. The CDR3 is 14 residues long. Trimming took off 0 bases at V and 4 bases at J, with 9 bases between the two ends. In germline, CDR1 is LNHNV, CDR2 YYDKDF (reference sequence). CDR3 residues: CATSRDRLITEAFF. In nucleotides, the CDR3 is TGTGCCACCAGCAGAGACAGGTTAATCACTGAAGCTTTCTTT.